This T cell receptor (beta chain) was documented in a study of blood T cells in healthy people across ages. Study results and caveats: Older age went with lower TCR beta diversity per million T cells, in a roughly linear way. Comparison with aged donors showed that long-lived donors had more naive CD4+ cells and higher diversity. Since the PBMCs were unsorted, naive and antigen-experienced cells could not be conclusively compared.

The second PCR ran roughly 6 to 11 cycles with a sample-barcoded 5' primer and J-beta primers. TCRdb redid the calling of the 5' RACE reads with MiXCR, one entry per CDR3 protein. This sample yields roughly 700,000 distinct CDR3 sequences, of which approximately 49% are seen a single time; around a third belongs to the top ten. The germline V gene has CDR1 MDHEN and CDR2 SYDVKM. V lost 1 base, J lost 5 bases, and 15 bases lay in between. The CDR3 is 16 amino acids. This clonotype was seen only a few times. Its target is not known. Donation came from healthy Caucasian individuals in Russia who were aged about 6 to 95.

Sequenced sample: blood. The receptor's source is a woman aged 55 to 70 in good health. This chain connects TRBV28 to TRBJ1-5, with D uncertain. DNA of the CDR3: TGTGCCAGCAGTTTATCAGAGGGTGTATTGGATCAGCCCCAGCATTTT. Its protein product is CASSLSEGVLDQPQHF. Using reference TRBV28 and TRBJ1-5 for the parts outside the CDR3, the full variable domain is DVKVTQSSRYLVKRTGEKVFLECVQDMDHENMFWYRQDPGLGLRLIYFSYDVKMKEKGDIPEGYSVSREKKERFSLILESASTNQTSMYLCASSLSEGVLDQPQHFGDGTRLSIL.